The clone carrying this TCR beta chain has a single count. These data originate in a study of cytomegalovirus exposure and HLA in healthy donors. Across the study: Among some 400 genotyped donors, 65% to 90% fell in the Caucasian-associated ancestry cluster.

From germline, CDR1 is SGHAT and CDR2 FQNNGV. Trimming at V came to 0 bases and at J to 9 bases, leaving 1 base not matched to a gene. CDR3 size: 13 residues. The primer mix had 60 Vbeta and 13 Jbeta primers. Methods used by the authors: Approximately 79 million unique TCR beta chains, about 11 million of them shared, were counted by a later analysis. The repertoire was sequenced with immunoSEQ multiplex PCR; TCRdb's copy has only in-frame clones and lacks some. V, J and clone size derive from that table, while D and trimming were established from the DNA sequence. Of 130,000 or so clones in the sample, about 78% were seen once.

V gene TRBV11-2 combines with J gene TRBJ2-1; 8 bases agree with TRBD2. This clonotype originated in a man aged 50-60 years in good health and CMV-seronegative. Sequenced input: PBMCs. CDR3 sequence: CASSLEGLGEQFF. The DNA for the CDR3 is TGTGCCAGCAGCTTAGAGGGACTAGGTGAGCAGTTCTTC.